This T cell receptor (beta chain) was identified during a study of CD8 T cells in Susac syndrome. Random hexamers were used to reverse transcribe an amount of about 0.5 to 1 ug RNA. Via MiXCR, TCRdb re-called the immunoSEQ multiplex PCR reads, giving one row per CDR3 protein. Of around 130,000 distinct CDR3 sequences detected, about 90% appear once; the ten largest clones hold around 0.22%. TCR beta sequencing was performed on blood CD8+ and CD4+ T cells. The CDR3 totals 16 residues. The V gene's germline CDR1 is MNHEY and CDR2 SMNVEV (reference sequence). V was pared by 5 bases and J by 5 bases, with 21 bases between.

This TCR was sampled from a human donor with multiple sclerosis. Sequencing was done on a sample of CD8+ T cells from PBMCs. V usage is TRBV27 and J usage is TRBJ1-2; D ambiguous. The CDR3 DNA reads TGTGCCAGCAGTCCAAAGACCCTCTCCCGCGGGTATGGCTACACCTTC. This codes for CASSPKTLSRGYGYTF.